The following is a T cell receptor beta chain sequence with its context. Its antigen remains unidentified. No base quality values were provided; no much bigger clone lies one nucleotide off. This sample was taken from a study of control samples from healthy donors and cancer patients (dated by TCRdb to the early 2020s). The library came from the immunoSEQ multiplex PCR assay. In TCRdb, the immuneACCESS table is reduced to in-frame sequences with V and J assigned. These tables do not hold every clone; where another copy was compared, an unresolved V gene accounts for under half, and the others remain unexplained. Within this sample are 63,000 or so clones, with over 75% of them counted one time only. 25% to 35% of the sample comes from the top ten. Specimen: blood. The clonotype was recovered from a man aged 50 to 60 in good health.

The nucleotide sequence reads TGTGCTAGTGGGCGCGGGTCTGATGAAAAACTGTTTTTT. The translation is CASGRGSDEKLFF. The chain was built from TRBV12-5 and TRBJ1-4; no D gene is confidently identified. Including cysteine and phenylalanine, the CDR3 has 13 amino acids. The retained sequence is limited to the CDR3, 39 bases, with the frame set at the first base. The germline V gene gives CDR1 as LGHNT and CDR2 as FRNRAP. V drops 6 bases and J drops 6 bases, leaving 11 bases in between.